This TCR beta chain was profiled in a study of T cells in localized non-small cell lung cancer. Study conclusions and caveats: There was higher T cell clonality in uninvolved adjacent lung than in tumor, and it was highest there. Sequencing, confined to only one tumor region, leaves heterogeneity possible. Paired adjacent lung recovered a median about 60 of the top 100 tumor clones.

V shed 11 bases and J 7 bases; nucleotides not matched to a gene: 10. CDR1 and CDR2 from the germline V gene are ENHRY and SYGVKD. This CDR3 comprises 13 residues. The table came from immunoSEQ multiplex PCR; TCRdb's copy has only in-frame clones and leaves some out. The sample has around 140,000 clones; 89% are singletons. For this clone: Its specificity is not known.

Sequenced here: peripheral blood, sampled before any cancer treatment. This TCR derives from an older female donor with stage I lung adenocarcinoma. The chain is built from TRBV10-3 and TRBJ1-4; 7 positions agree with TRBD1. DNA of the CDR3: TGTGCCGTAGGGGGCGGAGGCATTGAAAAACTGTTTTTT. Amino acid sequence: CAVGGGGIEKLFF.